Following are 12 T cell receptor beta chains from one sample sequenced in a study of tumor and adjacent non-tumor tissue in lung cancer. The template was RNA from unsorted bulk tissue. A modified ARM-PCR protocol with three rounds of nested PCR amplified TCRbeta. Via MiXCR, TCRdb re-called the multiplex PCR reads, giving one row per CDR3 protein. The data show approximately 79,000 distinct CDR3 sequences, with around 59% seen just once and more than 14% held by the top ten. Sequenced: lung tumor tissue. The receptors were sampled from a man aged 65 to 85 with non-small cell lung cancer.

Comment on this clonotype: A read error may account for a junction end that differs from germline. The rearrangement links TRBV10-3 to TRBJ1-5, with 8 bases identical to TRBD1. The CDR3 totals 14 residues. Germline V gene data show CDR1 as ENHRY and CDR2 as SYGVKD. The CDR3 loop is CATSEDRGGQPQHF. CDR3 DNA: TGTGCCACCAGTGAAGACAGGGGAGGTCAGCCCCAACATTTT.

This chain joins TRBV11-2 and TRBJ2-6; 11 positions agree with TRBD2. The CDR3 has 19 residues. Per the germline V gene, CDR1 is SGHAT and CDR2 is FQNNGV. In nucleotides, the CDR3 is TGTCCTAGCAGCCGTCAACTAGCGGGGGCCTACCCTGGGGCCAACGTCCTGACTTTC. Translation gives CPSSRQLAGAYPGANVLTF. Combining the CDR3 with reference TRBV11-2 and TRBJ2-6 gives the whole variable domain EAGVAQSPRYKIIEKRQSVAFWCNPISGHATLYWYQQILGQGPKLLIQFQNNGVVDDSQLPKDRFSAERLKGVDSTLKIQPAKLEDSAVYLCPSSRQLAGAYPGANVLTFGAGSRLTVL.

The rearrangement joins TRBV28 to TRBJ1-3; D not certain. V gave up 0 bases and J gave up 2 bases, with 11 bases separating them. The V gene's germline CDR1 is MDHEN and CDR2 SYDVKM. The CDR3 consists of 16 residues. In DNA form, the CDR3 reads TGTGCCAGCAGTTTATGGCCCATAGGGACTGGAAACACCATATATTTT. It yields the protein CASSLWPIGTGNTIYF. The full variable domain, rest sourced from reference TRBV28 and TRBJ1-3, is DVKVTQSSRYLVKRTGEKVFLECVQDMDHENMFWYRQDPGLGLRLIYFSYDVKMKEKGDIPEGYSVSREKKERFSLILESASTNQTSMYLCASSLWPIGTGNTIYFGEGSWLTVV.

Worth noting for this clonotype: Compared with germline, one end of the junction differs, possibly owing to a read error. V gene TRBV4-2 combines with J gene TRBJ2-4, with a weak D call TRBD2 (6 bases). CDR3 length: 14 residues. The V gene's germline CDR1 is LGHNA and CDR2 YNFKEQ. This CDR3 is CASSQDWREDIQNF. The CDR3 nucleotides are TGTGCCAGCAGCCAAGATTGGAGGGAAGACATTCAAAACTTC.

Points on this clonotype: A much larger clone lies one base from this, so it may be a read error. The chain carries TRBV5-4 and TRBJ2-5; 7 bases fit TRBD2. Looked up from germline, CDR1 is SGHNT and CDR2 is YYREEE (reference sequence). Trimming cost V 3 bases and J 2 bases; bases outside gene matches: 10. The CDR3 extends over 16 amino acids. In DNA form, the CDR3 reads TGTGCCAGCAGCTCAAAATCCCGGGGAGGGCAAGAGACCCAGTACTTC. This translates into CASSSKSRGGQETQYF. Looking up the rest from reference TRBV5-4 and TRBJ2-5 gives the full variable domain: ETGVTQSPTHLIKTRGQQVTLRCSSQSGHNTVSWYQQALGQGPQFIFQYYREEENGRGNFPPRFSGLQFPNYSSELNVNALELDDSALYLCASSSKSRGGQETQYFGPGTRLLVL.

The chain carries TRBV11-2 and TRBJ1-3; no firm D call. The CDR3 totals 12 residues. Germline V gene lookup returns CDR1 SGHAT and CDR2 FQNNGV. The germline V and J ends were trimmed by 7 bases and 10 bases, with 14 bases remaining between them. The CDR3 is CASNSDGVTIYF. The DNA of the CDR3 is TGTGCCAGCAACTCAGACGGCGTGACCATATATTTT.

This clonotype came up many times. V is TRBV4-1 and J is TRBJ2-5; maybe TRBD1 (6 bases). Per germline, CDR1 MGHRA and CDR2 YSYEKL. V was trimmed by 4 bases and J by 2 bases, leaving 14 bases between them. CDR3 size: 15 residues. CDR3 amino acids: CASSRPDRNQETQYF. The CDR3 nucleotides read TGCGCCAGCAGCCGACCCGACAGGAATCAAGAGACCCAGTACTTC.

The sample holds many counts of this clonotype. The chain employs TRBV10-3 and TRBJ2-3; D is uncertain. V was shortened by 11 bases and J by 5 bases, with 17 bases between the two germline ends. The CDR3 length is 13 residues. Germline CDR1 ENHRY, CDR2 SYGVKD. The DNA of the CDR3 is TGTGCCGCCAATCCCAATGGAGTAGATACGCAGTATTTT. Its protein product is CAANPNGVDTQYF.

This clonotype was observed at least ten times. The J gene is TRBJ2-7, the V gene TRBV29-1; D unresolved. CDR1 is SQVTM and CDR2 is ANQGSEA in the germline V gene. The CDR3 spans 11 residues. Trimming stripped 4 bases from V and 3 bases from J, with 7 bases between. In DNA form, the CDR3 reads TGCAGCGTTGCTCAGAACTACGAGCAGTACTTC. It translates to CSVAQNYEQYF.

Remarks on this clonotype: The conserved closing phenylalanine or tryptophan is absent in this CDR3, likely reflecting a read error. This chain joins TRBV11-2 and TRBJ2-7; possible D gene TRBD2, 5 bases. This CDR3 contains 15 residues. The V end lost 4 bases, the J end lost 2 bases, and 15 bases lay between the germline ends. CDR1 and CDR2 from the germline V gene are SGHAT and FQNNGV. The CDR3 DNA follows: TGTGCCAGCAGCTCCGGGGTTCTAGGGCCCTACGAGCAGTACCTC. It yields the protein CASSSGVLGPYEQYL.

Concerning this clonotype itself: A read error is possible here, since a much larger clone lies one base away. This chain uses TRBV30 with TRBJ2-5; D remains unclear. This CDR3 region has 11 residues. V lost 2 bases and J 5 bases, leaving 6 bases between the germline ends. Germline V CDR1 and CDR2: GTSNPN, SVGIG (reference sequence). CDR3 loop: CAWSIKETQYF. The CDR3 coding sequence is TGTGCCTGGAGTATTAAGGAGACCCAGTACTTC.

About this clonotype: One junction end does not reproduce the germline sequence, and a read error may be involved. The CDR3 coding sequence is TGTGCCAGCAACTGGGGACAGAAGAACTATGACTACACCTTC. This codes for CASNWGQKNYDYTF. The genes are TRBV7-9 and TRBJ1-2; 7 bases map to TRBD1. The CDR3 is 14 residues long. The germline V gene encodes CDR1 SEHNR and CDR2 FQNEAQ (reference sequence).